These T cell receptor beta chains were read from a single sample in a study of blood T cell repertoires in COVID-19. The method was immunoSEQ multiplex PCR; TCRdb's version includes in-frame clones alone and lacks a portion of them. The repertoire holds roughly 250,000 clones, under 85% seen once, with approximately 4% in the top ten. The sample was peripheral blood. These receptors were obtained from a woman between 35 and 50 years old with active or convalescent COVID-19. CDR3s include the opening cysteine and the closing phenylalanine or tryptophan. A D gene is named only where the DNA matches it firmly. A row's size may be missing; if present it is once, few, many or a size class.

j_call clone_size v_call d_call cdr3_nt cdr3_aa
TRBJ2-1 NA TRBV7-3 TRBD2 TGTGCCAGCAGCCCAGCGGGGGGGCCGGGAAATGAGCAGTTCTTC CASSPAGGPGNEQFF
TRBJ1-1 NA TRBV5-1 TRBD1 TGCGCCAGCAGCTTCGACAGGGGTAACACTGAAGCTTTCTTT CASSFDRGNTEAFF
TRBJ2-3 NA TRBV10-1 TRBD2 TGCGCCAGCAGTGAGTCTGGCGGGGGGCAATCAGATACGCAGTATTTT CASSESGGGQSDTQYF
TRBJ1-1 few TRBV6-5 TRBD1 TGTGCCAGCAGGCCGACAGGGTCCCTAGCTCCTTTCTTT CASRPTGSLAPFF
TRBJ1-1 NA TRBV5-5 TRBD1 TGTGCCAGCAGCCGGAATCAGGGGGCTAACACTGAAGCTTTCTTT CASSRNQGANTEAFF
TRBJ1-1 NA TRBV19 NA TGTGCCAGTAGTATAATGGGGGGCACTGAAGCTTTCTTT CASSIMGGTEAFF
TRBJ2-2 NA TRBV28 NA TGTGCCAGCACCCTCACGGGCGGGGAGCTGTTTTTT CASTLTGGELFF
TRBJ1-3 NA TRBV18 NA TGTGCCAGCTCACCACCGCTGCAGGGCTCTGGAAACACCATATATTTT CASSPPLQGSGNTIYF
TRBJ1-2 few TRBV18 TRBD1 TGTGCCAGCTCACCACGACAGGGGATAGATGGCTACACCTTC CASSPRQGIDGYTF
TRBJ2-7 NA TRBV11-2 NA TGTGCCAGCAGCTTATCAGGGGAGCAGTACTTC CASSLSGEQYF
TRBJ1-2 NA TRBV7-9 NA TGTGCCAGCACTAGAACCGGGGCGGGATACACCTTC CASTRTGAGYTF
TRBJ2-7 NA TRBV19 TRBD1 TGTGCCAGTACCTCTGGGACAGGGGATTACGAGCAGTACTTC CASTSGTGDYEQYF
TRBJ1-5 few TRBV27 NA TGTGCCAGCAGACCTAACAGTAGCAATCAGCCCCAGCATTTT CASRPNSSNQPQHF